Detailed here is one T cell receptor (beta chain). Its antigen is still unknown. Other DNA sequences in this sample translate to the same CDR3. The V gene end was trimmed by 3 bases and the J gene end by 4 bases; junction bases not matched to a gene: 1. The CDR3 runs to 13 residues. Per the germline V gene, CDR1 is SGHRS and CDR2 is YFSETQ. Of the isolated RNA, all was reverse transcribed, and so the sequenced material was expressed TCRB transcripts. Assay: immunoSEQ multiplex PCR; the TCRdb copy retains only in-frame clones and omits some. This sample has some 150,000 clones, with about 44% found just once. This sample is part of a study of beta chain features in type 1 diabetes. Study-wide findings and caveats: TCRB repertoires of naive, central memory and Treg cells appeared more similar among patients than among healthy donors.

This chain uses TRBV5-1 with TRBJ1-1; TRBD1 aligns across 9 bases. The sample was Tregs from blood. The TCR comes from a man in his late teens or twenties in good health. DNA for the CDR3: TGCGCCAGCAGCTCGGACAGGGGCACTGAAGCTTTCTTT. Amino acid sequence: CASSSDRGTEAFF.